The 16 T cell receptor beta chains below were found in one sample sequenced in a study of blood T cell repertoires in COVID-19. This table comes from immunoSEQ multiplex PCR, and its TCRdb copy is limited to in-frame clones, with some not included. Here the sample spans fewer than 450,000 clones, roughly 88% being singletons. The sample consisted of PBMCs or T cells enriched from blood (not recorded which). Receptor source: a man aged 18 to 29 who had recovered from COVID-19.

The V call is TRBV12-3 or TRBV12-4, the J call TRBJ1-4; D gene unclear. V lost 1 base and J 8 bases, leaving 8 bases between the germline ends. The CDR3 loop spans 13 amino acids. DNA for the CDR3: TGTGCCAGCAGTTTAGGGGGAGAAGAAAAACTGTTTTTT. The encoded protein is CASSLGGEEKLFF.

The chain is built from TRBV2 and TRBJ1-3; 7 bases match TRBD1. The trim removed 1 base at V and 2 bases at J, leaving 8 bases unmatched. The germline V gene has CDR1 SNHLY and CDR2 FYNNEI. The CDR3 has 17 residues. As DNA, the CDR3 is TGTGCCAGCAGTGAAGATTCCAGGGGGTCCGCTGGAAACACCATATATTTT. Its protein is CASSEDSRGSAGNTIYF. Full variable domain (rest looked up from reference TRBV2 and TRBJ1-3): EPEVTQTPSHQVTQMGQEVILRCVPISNHLYFYWYRQILGQKVEFLVSFYNNEISEKSEIFDDQFSVERPDGSNFTLKIRSTKLEDSAMYFCASSEDSRGSAGNTIYFGEGSWLTVV.

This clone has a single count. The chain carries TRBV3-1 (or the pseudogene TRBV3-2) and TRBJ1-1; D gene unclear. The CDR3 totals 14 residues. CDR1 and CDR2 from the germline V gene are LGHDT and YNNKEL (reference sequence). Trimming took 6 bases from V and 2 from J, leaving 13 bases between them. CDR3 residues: CASSRQRSNTEAFF. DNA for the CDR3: TGTGCCAGCAGTCGTCAGAGGTCCAACACTGAAGCTTTCTTT.

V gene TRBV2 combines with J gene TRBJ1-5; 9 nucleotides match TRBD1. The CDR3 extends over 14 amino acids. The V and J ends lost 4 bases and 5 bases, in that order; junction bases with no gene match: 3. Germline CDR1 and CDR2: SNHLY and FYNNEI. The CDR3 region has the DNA TGTGCCAGCAGTGGGGGACAGGGTGATCAGCCCCAGCATTTT. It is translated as CASSGGQGDQPQHF.

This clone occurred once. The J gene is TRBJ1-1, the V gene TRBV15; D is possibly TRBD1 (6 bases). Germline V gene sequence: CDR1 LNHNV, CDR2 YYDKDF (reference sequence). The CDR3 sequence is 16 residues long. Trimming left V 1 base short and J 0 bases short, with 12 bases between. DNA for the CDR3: TGTGCCACCAGCAGAGGAGCCGGGACAATGAACACTGAAGCTTTCTTT. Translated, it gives CATSRGAGTMNTEAFF.

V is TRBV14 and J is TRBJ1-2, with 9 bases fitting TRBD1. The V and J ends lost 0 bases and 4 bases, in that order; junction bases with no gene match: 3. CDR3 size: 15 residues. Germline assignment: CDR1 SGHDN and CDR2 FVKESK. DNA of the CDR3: TGTGCCAGCAGCCAAGATACAGGGGGCTTCTATGGCTACACCTTC. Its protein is CASSQDTGGFYGYTF. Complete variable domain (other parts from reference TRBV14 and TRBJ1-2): EAGVTQFPSHSVIEKGQTVTLRCDPISGHDNLYWYRRVMGKEIKFLLHFVKESKQDESGMPNNRFLAERTGGTYSTLKVQPAELEDSGVYFCASSQDTGGFYGYTFGSGTRLTVV.

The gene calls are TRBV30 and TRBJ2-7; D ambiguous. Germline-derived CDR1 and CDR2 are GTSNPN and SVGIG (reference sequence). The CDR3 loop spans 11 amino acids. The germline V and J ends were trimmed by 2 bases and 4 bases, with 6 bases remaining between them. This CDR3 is CAWSSGYEQYF. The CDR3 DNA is TGTGCCTGGAGTTCAGGTTACGAGCAGTACTTC.

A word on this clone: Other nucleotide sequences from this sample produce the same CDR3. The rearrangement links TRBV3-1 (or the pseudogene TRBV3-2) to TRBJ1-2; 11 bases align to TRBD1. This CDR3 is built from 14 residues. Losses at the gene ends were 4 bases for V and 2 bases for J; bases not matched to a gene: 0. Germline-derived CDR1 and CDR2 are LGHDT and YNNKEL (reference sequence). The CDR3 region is CASSRTGGNYGYTF. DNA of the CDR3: TGTGCCAGCAGCCGGACAGGGGGCAACTATGGCTACACCTTC.

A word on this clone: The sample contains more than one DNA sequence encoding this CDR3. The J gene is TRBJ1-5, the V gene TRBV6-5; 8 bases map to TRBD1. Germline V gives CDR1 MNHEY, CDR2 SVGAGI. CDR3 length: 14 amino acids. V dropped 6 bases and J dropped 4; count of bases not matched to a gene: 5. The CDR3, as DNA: TGTGCCAGCAGACCTACAGGGGGGAATCAGCCCCAGCATTTT. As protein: CASRPTGGNQPQHF.

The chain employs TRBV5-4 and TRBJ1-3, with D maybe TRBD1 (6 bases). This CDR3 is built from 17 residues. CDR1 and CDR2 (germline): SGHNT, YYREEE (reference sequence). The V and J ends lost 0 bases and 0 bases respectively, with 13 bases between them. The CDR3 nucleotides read TGTGCCAGCAGCTTGGCCGGGACAATAAGCTCTGGAAACACCATATATTTT. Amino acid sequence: CASSLAGTISSGNTIYF.

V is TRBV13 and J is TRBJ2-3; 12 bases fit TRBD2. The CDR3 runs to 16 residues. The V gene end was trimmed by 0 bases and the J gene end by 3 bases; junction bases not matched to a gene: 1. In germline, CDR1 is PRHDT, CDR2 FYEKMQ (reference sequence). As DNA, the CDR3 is TGTGCCAGCAGCTTAGGTGGGACTAGCGGGACAGATACGCAGTATTTT. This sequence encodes CASSLGGTSGTDTQYF.

In DNA form, the CDR3 reads TGTGCCAGCAGCAAGGGGGCCTATAATTCACCCCTCCACTTT. It translates to CASSKGAYNSPLHF. The chain has TRBV6-5 and TRBJ1-6; maybe TRBD1 (6 bases). Trimming removed 6 bases at V and 2 bases at J, with 8 bases between. Germline CDR1 MNHEY, CDR2 SVGAGI. The CDR3 contains 14 residues.

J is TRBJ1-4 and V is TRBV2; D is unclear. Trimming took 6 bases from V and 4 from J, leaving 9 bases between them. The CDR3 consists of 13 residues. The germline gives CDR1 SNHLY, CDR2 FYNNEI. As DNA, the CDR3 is TGTGCCAGCAGCTTCAGGCTTAATGAAAAACTGTTTTTT. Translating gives CASSFRLNEKLFF.

The CDR3 spells CASREVVSGNTIYF. In nucleotides, the CDR3 is TGTGCCAGCAGGGAGGTCGTCTCTGGAAACACCATATATTTT. The chain couples TRBV28 to TRBJ1-3; the D is unclear. CDR1 is MDHEN and CDR2 is SYDVKM in the germline V gene. V lost 6 bases and J lost 0, with 9 bases in between. The CDR3 extends over 14 amino acids.

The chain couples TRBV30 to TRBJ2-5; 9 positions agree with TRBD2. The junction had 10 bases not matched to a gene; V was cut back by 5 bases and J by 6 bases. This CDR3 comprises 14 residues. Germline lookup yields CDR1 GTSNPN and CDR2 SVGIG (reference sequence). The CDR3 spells CAWEANLAGKTQYF. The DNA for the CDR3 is TGTGCCTGGGAAGCAAACCTAGCGGGAAAGACCCAGTACTTC. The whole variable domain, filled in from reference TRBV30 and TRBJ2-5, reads SQTIHQWPATLVQPVGSPLSLECTVEGTSNPNLYWYRQAAGRGLQLLFYSVGIGQISSEVPQNLSASRPQDRQFILSSKKLLLSDSGFYLCAWEANLAGKTQYFGPGTRLLVL.

This chain's CDR3 is CASSRQAGNTEAFF. CDR3 DNA sequence: TGCGCCAGCAGCCGGCAGGCCGGGAACACTGAAGCTTTCTTT. This sequence joins TRBV4-1 and TRBJ1-1; no clear D gene. Trimming took off 4 bases at V and 1 base at J, with 10 bases between the two ends. Germline V gene lookup returns CDR1 MGHRA and CDR2 YSYEKL. The CDR3 has 14 amino acids.